The 32 T cell receptor beta chains presented below share a single source sample, sequenced in a study of early stage breast cancer tumors. Produced via immunoSEQ multiplex PCR; TCRdb's table is partial and in-frame only. The table has about 19,000 clones, 83% seen once. Material for sequencing was blood. Source of these receptors: a person aged 65 to 79 with breast cancer.

Here the CDR3 DNA reads TGCGCCAGTACAGGGTGGACCTACGAGCAGTACTTC. Protein: CASTGWTYEQYF. V and J are TRBV10-1 and TRBJ2-7; D may be TRBD1 (6 bases). CDR1 WNHNN and CDR2 SYGVQD come from the germline V gene (reference sequence). This CDR3 region has 12 residues. Trimming removed 9 bases at V and 2 bases at J, with 11 bases between.

For the CDR3, the DNA is TGTGCCAGCAGCTCTGGGGGAGGCCCCCTGATCCACTTT. Translated: CASSSGGGPLIHF. This chain uses TRBV5-6 with TRBJ1-6, with D possibly matching TRBD1 (5 bases). CDR3 length: 13 residues. Trimming took 3 bases from V and 17 from J, leaving 18 bases between them. The V gene's germline CDR1 is SGHDT and CDR2 YYEEEE.

This clone was seen just once. The chain recombines TRBV7-9 with TRBJ2-3; TRBD2 matches at 11 bases. V lost 6 bases to trimming and J lost 3 bases; unmatched junction nucleotides: 5. This CDR3 has 15 amino acids. Per the germline V gene, CDR1 is SEHNR and CDR2 is FQNEAQ (reference sequence). The CDR3 region has the DNA TGTGCCAGCAGAATAGCTAGCGGGGGGACAGATACGCAGTATTTT. It translates to CASRIASGGTDTQYF. The whole variable domain, remainder taken from reference TRBV7-9 and TRBJ2-3, is DTGVSQNPRHKITKRGQNVTFRCDPISEHNRLYWYRQTLGQGPEFLTYFQNEAQLEKSRLLSDRFSAERPKGSFSTLEIQRTEQGDSAMYLCASRIASGGTDTQYFGPGTRLTVL.

The chain is built from TRBV6-5 and TRBJ1-6, with a weak D call TRBD1 (5 bases). This CDR3 is 15 amino acids long. With 8 bases removed from V and 0 bases from J, the gap between germline ends came to 11 bases. CDR1 and CDR2 from the germline V gene are MNHEY and SVGAGI. CDR3: CASRTRVSYNSPLHF. Here the CDR3 DNA reads TGTGCCAGCCGGACCAGGGTCTCCTATAATTCACCCCTCCACTTT.

This clone was seen a handful of times. This rearrangement joins TRBV5-1 to TRBJ1-4, with 8 bases that match TRBD1. The germline gives CDR1 SGHRS, CDR2 YFSETQ. V trimming: 4 bases; J trimming: 3 bases; junction bases outside the gene matches: 11. The CDR3 length is 17 residues. DNA for the CDR3: TGCGCCAGCAGCGCACGAAGGACAGGGCTCCCTAATGAAAAACTGTTTTTT. Encoded protein: CASSARRTGLPNEKLFF. The full variable domain, completed using reference TRBV5-1 and TRBJ1-4, is KAGVTQTPRYLIKTRGQQVTLSCSPISGHRSVSWYQQTPGQGLQFLFEYFSETQRNKGNFPGRFSGRQFSNSRSEMNVSTLELGDSALYLCASSARRTGLPNEKLFFGSGTQLSVL.

V gene TRBV2 combines with J gene TRBJ2-5; D is possibly TRBD1 (5 bases). V lost 4 bases to trimming and J lost 2 bases, with 11 bases between them. CDR1 is SNHLY and CDR2 is FYNNEI in the germline V gene. CDR3 length: 14 amino acids. CDR3 protein: CASSGAGKQETQYF. The CDR3 region has the DNA TGTGCCAGCAGTGGGGCAGGGAAACAAGAGACCCAGTACTTC.

This clone appeared a single time. The gene calls are TRBV5-1 and TRBJ2-7; 8 bases are shared with TRBD2. This CDR3 comprises 14 residues. Trimming removed 4 bases from V and 3 bases from J; junction bases left unmatched: 6. The germline gives CDR1 SGHRS, CDR2 YFSETQ. The DNA for the CDR3 is TGCGCCAGCAGCCTCGGGGGGGGCGGCTACGAGCAGTACTTC. This codes for CASSLGGGGYEQYF.

The V call is TRBV27, the J call TRBJ2-5; TRBD1 might be the D (6 bases). CDR1 and CDR2 (germline): MNHEY, SMNVEV (reference sequence). V dropped 5 bases and J dropped 2 bases, with 18 bases sitting between them. CDR3 length equals 16 residues. The CDR3 DNA reads as TGTGCCAGCAGTCCCACCCCACAGAGGGGGCAAGAGACCCAGTACTTC. Translating it yields CASSPTPQRGQETQYF.

The chain is built from TRBV18 and TRBJ2-5; 7 bases align to TRBD1. This CDR3 region has 14 residues. J gave up 11 bases and V 2 bases, and 11 bases lay outside the gene matches. Germline lookup yields CDR1 KGHSH and CDR2 LQKENI. CDR3: CASSPGQAKGEQYF. The CDR3 DNA reads TGTGCCAGCTCACCAGGACAGGCCAAGGGGGAGCAGTACTTC.

This chain links TRBV29-1 with TRBJ1-1; tentative D call: TRBD1 (5 bases). Per germline, CDR1 SQVTM and CDR2 ANQGSEA. V lost 0 bases, J lost 10 bases, and 12 bases lay in between. The CDR3 is 12 amino acids. CDR3 residues: CSVEDGRGTAFF. CDR3 sequence (DNA): TGCAGCGTTGAAGATGGGAGGGGCACAGCTTTCTTT.

This clone turned up a few times. The chain carries TRBV5-1 and TRBJ1-6, with D perhaps TRBD1 (6 bases). Germline V lookup: CDR1 SGHRS, CDR2 YFSETQ. The CDR3 has 14 amino acids. Trimming took 0 bases from V and 10 from J, leaving 11 bases between them. The CDR3 protein is CASSLALQGSPLHF. CDR3 bases: TGCGCCAGCAGCTTGGCCTTACAGGGCTCACCCCTCCACTTT.

This clone came up once. The genes are TRBV5-1 and TRBJ1-3; 7 bases map to TRBD1. The V gene end was trimmed by 4 bases and the J gene end by 0 bases; junction bases not matched to a gene: 4. From germline, CDR1 is SGHRS and CDR2 YFSETQ. CDR3 size: 15 residues. As DNA, the CDR3 is TGCGCCAGCAGCCCACAGGGGTACTCTGGAAACACCATATATTTT. Amino acid sequence: CASSPQGYSGNTIYF.

V and J are TRBV28 and TRBJ1-5; no firm D call. CDR1 is MDHEN and CDR2 is SYDVKM in the germline V gene. V lost 8 bases and J 0 bases, leaving 8 bases between the germline ends. This CDR3 has 13 residues. CDR3 in amino acids: CASGSLSNQPQHF. The CDR3 bases are TGTGCCAGCGGGAGCCTTAGCAATCAGCCCCAGCATTTT.

The rearrangement uses TRBV27 and TRBJ2-5; TRBD1 is a possible D gene (5 bases). Germline CDR1 MNHEY, CDR2 SMNVEV (reference sequence). The V and J ends lost 6 bases and 5 bases respectively, with 22 bases between them. CDR3 length: 16 amino acids. CDR3 DNA sequence: TGTGCCAGCAGCTCGGTGACTCCTCCGCACAGGGAGACCCAGTACTTC. Amino acids: CASSSVTPPHRETQYF.

The V and J genes are TRBV11-2 and TRBJ1-1; D is unresolved. The V end was cut by 0 bases, the J end by 8 bases, with 10 bases between. Germline V gene data show CDR1 as SGHAT and CDR2 as FQNNGV. The CDR3 extends over 13 amino acids. The CDR3 loop is CASSLELSGEAFF. The CDR3 nucleotides read TGTGCCAGCAGCTTAGAGTTATCCGGGGAAGCTTTCTTT.

This clone was seen just once. The chain recombines TRBV5-1 with TRBJ2-7, with TRBD1 as a possible D gene (6 bases). CDR1 and CDR2 (germline): SGHRS, YFSETQ. The CDR3 consists of 12 residues. V lost 4 bases and J lost 4, with 9 bases in between. The CDR3 DNA reads as TGCGCCAGCAGCCTACAGGGTTACGAGCAGTACTTC. This codes for CASSLQGYEQYF.

The chain couples TRBV19 to TRBJ2-7; TRBD1 might be the D (5 bases). This CDR3 spans 14 amino acids. V was shortened by 4 bases and J by 6 bases, with 16 bases between the two germline ends. Germline V gene lookup returns CDR1 LNHDA and CDR2 SQIVND (reference sequence). The CDR3 sequence: CASSKAGSLTEQYF. Written as DNA, the CDR3 is TGTGCCAGTAGTAAGGCAGGGTCCCTCACCGAGCAGTACTTC.

The chain combines TRBV11-2 with TRBJ2-1; 9 nucleotides line up with TRBD1. The V gene end was trimmed by 0 bases and the J gene end by 4 bases; junction bases not matched to a gene: 13. Germline lookup yields CDR1 SGHAT and CDR2 FQNNGV. This CDR3 region has 19 residues. CDR3 amino acids: CASSLDVQQQGAAYNEQFF. The CDR3 DNA follows: TGTGCCAGCAGCTTAGATGTGCAGCAACAGGGGGCGGCGTACAATGAGCAGTTCTTC.

The chain recombines TRBV7-2 with TRBJ2-3; 8 nucleotides align to TRBD1. There are 17 residues in the CDR3. Trimming cost V 2 bases and J 1 base; bases outside gene matches: 8. The germline gives CDR1 SGHTA, CDR2 FQGNSA. The CDR3 DNA reads TGTGCCAGCAGCTTAAACGCAGGGGGCGTCGGCACAGATACGCAGTATTTT. Protein product: CASSLNAGGVGTDTQYF.

This sequence joins TRBV7-8 and TRBJ2-1; D not certain. This CDR3 spans 15 amino acids. Germline values: CDR1 SGHVS, CDR2 FQNEAQ. Trimming removed 1 base at V and 16 bases at J, with 23 bases between. The DNA of the CDR3 is TGTGCCAGCAGCTTAGGGGCAAGTCCGCTTACCTTTGGATTCTTC. It specifies CASSLGASPLTFGFF.

The chain links TRBV6-1 to TRBJ1-1; D gene unclear. V dropped 4 bases and J dropped 3 bases, with 9 bases sitting between them. The CDR3 is 13 amino acids. Germline V CDR1 and CDR2: MNHNS, SASEGT. The CDR3 nucleotides read TGTGCCAGCAGTGTTGAGCGAGACACTGAAGCTTTCTTT. Protein: CASSVERDTEAFF.

The chain links TRBV6-5 to TRBJ2-1; 9 positions match TRBD2. J lost 1 base, V lost 6 bases, and 1 base had no gene match. Germline CDR1 is MNHEY and CDR2 is SVGAGI. The CDR3 contains 14 residues. CDR3 bases: TGTGCCAGCAGGCTAGCGGGGTCCTACAATGAGCAGTTCTTC. It codes for CASRLAGSYNEQFF.

The V call is TRBV5-1, the J call TRBJ2-1; 8 nucleotides match TRBD1. V lost 4 bases and J lost 5; bases outside the gene matches: 5. Looked up from germline, CDR1 is SGHRS and CDR2 is YFSETQ. The CDR3 has 14 amino acids. In nucleotides, the CDR3 is TGCGCCAGCAGCCCGGGACAGGAAAACAATGAGCAGTTCTTC. It is translated as CASSPGQENNEQFF.

This clone was observed once. Other DNA sequences in the same sample also yield this CDR3. The chain carries TRBV6-1 and TRBJ2-3, with TRBD2 identical over 9 bases. Germline V gene data show CDR1 as MNHNS and CDR2 as SASEGT. CDR3 length equals 15 residues. The J segment lost 4 bases and the V segment lost 0 bases, leaving 2 bases of the junction unmatched. The CDR3 reads CASSEAIAGADTQYF. In DNA, the CDR3 is TGTGCCAGCAGTGAAGCGATAGCGGGGGCAGATACGCAGTATTTT.

This clone appeared a few times. The CDR3 is CASSPQAGDYGYTF. The CDR3 region has the DNA TGTGCCAGCTCACCCCAAGCAGGGGACTATGGCTACACCTTC. The V gene is TRBV18, the J gene TRBJ1-2, with D perhaps matching TRBD1 (6 bases). Germline CDR1 KGHSH, CDR2 LQKENI. Trimming took off 3 bases at V and 3 bases at J, with 11 bases between the two ends. This CDR3 is built from 14 residues.

This clone came up once. The genes are TRBV6-1 and TRBJ2-3, with a tentative D call TRBD2 (7 bases). The CDR3 is 16 residues long. Germline CDR1 is MNHNS and CDR2 is SASEGT. Trimming left V 1 base short and J 5 bases short, with 16 bases between. This CDR3 is CASSEGRGGARDTQYF. In DNA, the CDR3 is TGTGCCAGCAGTGAAGGTAGGGGGGGGGCCAGAGATACGCAGTATTTT.

The rearrangement links TRBV27 to TRBJ1-1, with a tentative D call TRBD1 (6 bases). The CDR3 covers 19 residues. Germline V gives CDR1 MNHEY, CDR2 SMNVEV (reference sequence). Deletions cut 5 bases from V and 0 bases from J, with 25 bases between. The CDR3 here is CASSPARGGHRQMNTEAFF. CDR3 nucleotide sequence: TGTGCCAGCAGTCCAGCCCGGGGGGGCCACCGTCAGATGAACACTGAAGCTTTCTTT.

The rearrangement joins TRBV11-2 to TRBJ2-1, with 7 bases matching TRBD1. Germline V gene data show CDR1 as SGHAT and CDR2 as FQNNGV. The length of the CDR3 is 16 residues. V trimming: 1 base; J trimming: 3 bases; junction bases outside the gene matches: 6. CDR3 in amino acids: CASSLATGTVYNEQFF. The DNA for the CDR3 is TGTGCCAGCAGCTTAGCGACCGGGACAGTCTACAATGAGCAGTTCTTC.

The chain links TRBV6-5 to TRBJ2-1; TRBD2 matches at 9 bases. The CDR3 is 15 residues long. Germline V lookup: CDR1 MNHEY, CDR2 SVGAGI. Trimming at V came to 7 bases and at J to 6 bases, leaving 10 bases not matched to a gene. CDR3 coding DNA: TGTGCCAGCAAAGGACTAGCGTTTAGGATCAATGAGCAGTTCTTC. As protein: CASKGLAFRINEQFF.

This chain connects TRBV7-3 to TRBJ2-3, with a possible D match to TRBD2 (6 bases). This CDR3 is built from 17 residues. V dropped 6 bases and J dropped 5 bases, with 24 bases sitting between them. CDR1 and CDR2 (germline): SGHTA, FQGTGA. The CDR3 DNA reads TGTGCCAGCAGGCCCATGACCATGGGGGGTTTTAGAGATACGCAGTATTTT. It is translated as CASRPMTMGGFRDTQYF.

CDR3 sequence: CASSPPGLAGRLETQYF. Written as DNA, the CDR3 is TGTGCCAGCTCACCCCCTGGACTAGCGGGGCGCCTGGAGACCCAGTACTTC. The V gene is TRBV18, the J gene TRBJ2-5; 12 bases line up with TRBD2. Germline V gene data show CDR1 as KGHSH and CDR2 as LQKENI. V gave up 3 bases and J gave up 5 bases; unmatched junction bases: 10. The CDR3 extends over 17 amino acids. Looking up the rest from reference TRBV18 and TRBJ2-5 gives the full variable domain: NAGVMQNPRHLVRRRGQEARLRCSPMKGHSHVYWYRQLPEEGLKFMVYLQKENIIDESGMPKERFSAEFPKEGPSILRIQQVVRGDSAAYFCASSPPGLAGRLETQYFGPGTRLLVL.

The V gene is TRBV28, the J gene TRBJ1-1; no firm D call. Germline V gene sequence: CDR1 MDHEN, CDR2 SYDVKM. This CDR3 contains 13 residues. Trimming pared 2 bases from V and 8 bases from J, leaving 12 bases between. This CDR3 reads CASSLNYGSEAFF. The CDR3 nucleotides are TGTGCCAGCAGTTTAAATTATGGGAGCGAAGCTTTCTTT. The variable domain in full, completed from reference TRBV28 and TRBJ1-1, reads DVKVTQSSRYLVKRTGEKVFLECVQDMDHENMFWYRQDPGLGLRLIYFSYDVKMKEKGDIPEGYSVSREKKERFSLILESASTNQTSMYLCASSLNYGSEAFFGQGTRLTVV.